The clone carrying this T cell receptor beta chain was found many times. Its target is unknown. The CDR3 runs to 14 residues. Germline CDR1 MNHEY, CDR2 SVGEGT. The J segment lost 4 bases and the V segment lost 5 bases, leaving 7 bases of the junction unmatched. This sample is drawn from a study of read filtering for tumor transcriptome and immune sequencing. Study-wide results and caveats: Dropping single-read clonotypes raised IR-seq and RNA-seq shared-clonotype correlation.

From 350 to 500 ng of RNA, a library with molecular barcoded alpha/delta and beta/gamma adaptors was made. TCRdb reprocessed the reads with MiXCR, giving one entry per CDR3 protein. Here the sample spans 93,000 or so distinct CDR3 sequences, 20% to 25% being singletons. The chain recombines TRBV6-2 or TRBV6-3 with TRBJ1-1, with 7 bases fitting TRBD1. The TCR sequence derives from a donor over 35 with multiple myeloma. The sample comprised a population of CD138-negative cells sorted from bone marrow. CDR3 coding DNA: TGTGCCAGCAGTATGACAGGGATCGGCACTGAAGCTTTCTTT. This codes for CASSMTGIGTEAFF.